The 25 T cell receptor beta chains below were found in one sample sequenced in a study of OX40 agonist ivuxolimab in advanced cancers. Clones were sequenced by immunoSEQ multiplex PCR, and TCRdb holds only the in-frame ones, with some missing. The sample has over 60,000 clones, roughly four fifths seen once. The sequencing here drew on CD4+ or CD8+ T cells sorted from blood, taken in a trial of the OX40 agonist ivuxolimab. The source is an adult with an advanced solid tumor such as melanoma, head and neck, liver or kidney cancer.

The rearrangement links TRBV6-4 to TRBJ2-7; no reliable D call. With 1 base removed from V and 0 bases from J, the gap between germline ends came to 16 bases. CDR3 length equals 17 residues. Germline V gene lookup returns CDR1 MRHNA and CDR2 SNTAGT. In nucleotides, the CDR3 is TGTGCCAGCAGTGACTTAACACGGCGGTCTAGCTCCTACGAGCAGTACGTC. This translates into CASSDLTRRSSSYEQYV.

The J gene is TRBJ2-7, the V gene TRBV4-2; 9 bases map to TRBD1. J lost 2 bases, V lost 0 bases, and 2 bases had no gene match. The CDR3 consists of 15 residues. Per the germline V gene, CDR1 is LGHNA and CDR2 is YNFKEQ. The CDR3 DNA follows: TGTGCCAGCAGCCAAGATGGACAGGGGACCTACGAGCAGTACTTC. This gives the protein CASSQDGQGTYEQYF.

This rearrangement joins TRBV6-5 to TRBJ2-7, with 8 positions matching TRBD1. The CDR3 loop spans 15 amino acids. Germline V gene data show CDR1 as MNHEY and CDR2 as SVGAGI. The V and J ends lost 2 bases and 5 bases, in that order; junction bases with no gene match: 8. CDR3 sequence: CASSYTGQGNDEQYF. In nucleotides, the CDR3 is TGTGCCAGCAGTTACACCGGACAGGGTAACGACGAGCAGTACTTC.

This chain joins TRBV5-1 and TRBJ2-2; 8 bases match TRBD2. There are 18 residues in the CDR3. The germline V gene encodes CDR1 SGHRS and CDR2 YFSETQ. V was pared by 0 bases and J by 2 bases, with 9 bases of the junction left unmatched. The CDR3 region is CASSLVPRGALNTGELFF. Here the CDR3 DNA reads TGCGCCAGCAGCTTGGTACCGCGGGGGGCCCTAAACACCGGGGAGCTGTTTTTT.

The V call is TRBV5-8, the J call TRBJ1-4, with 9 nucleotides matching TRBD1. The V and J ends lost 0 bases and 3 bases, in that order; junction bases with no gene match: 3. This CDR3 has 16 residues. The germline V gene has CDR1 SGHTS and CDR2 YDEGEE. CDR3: CASSLDRGLANEKLFF. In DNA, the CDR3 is TGTGCCAGCAGCTTGGACAGGGGGCTGGCTAATGAAAAACTGTTTTTT.

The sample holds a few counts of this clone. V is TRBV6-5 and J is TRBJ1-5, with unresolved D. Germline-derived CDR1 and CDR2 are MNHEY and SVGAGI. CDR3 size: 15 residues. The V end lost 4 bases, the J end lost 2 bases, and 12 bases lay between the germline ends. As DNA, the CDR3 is TGTGCCAGCAGTTCCTACTCCGGAGGCAATCAGCCCCAGCATTTT. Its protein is CASSSYSGGNQPQHF.

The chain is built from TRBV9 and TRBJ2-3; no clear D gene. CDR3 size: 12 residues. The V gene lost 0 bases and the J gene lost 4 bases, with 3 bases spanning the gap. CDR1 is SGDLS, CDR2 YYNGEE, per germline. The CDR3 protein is CASSVGSDTQYF. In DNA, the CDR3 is TGTGCCAGCAGCGTAGGTTCAGATACGCAGTATTTT.

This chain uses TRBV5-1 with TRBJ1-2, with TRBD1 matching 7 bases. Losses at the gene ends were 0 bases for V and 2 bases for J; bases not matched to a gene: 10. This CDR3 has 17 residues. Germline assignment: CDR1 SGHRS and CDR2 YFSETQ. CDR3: CASSLGQGAAGNYGYTF. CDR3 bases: TGCGCCAGCAGCTTGGGACAGGGCGCAGCCGGGAACTATGGCTACACCTTC.

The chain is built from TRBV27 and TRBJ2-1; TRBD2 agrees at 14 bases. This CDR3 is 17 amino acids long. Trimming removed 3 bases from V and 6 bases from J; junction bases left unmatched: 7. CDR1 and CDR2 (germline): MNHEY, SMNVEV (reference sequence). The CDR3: CASSFSGLAGDPNEQFF. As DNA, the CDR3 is TGTGCCAGCAGTTTCTCGGGACTAGCGGGAGACCCCAATGAGCAGTTCTTC.

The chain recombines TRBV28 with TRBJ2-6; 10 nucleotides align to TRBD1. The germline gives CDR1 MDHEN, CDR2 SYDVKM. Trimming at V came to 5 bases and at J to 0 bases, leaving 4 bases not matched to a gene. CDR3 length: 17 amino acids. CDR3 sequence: CASSTGTGDSGANVLTF. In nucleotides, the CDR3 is TGTGCCAGCAGTACCGGGACAGGGGACTCTGGGGCCAACGTCCTGACTTTC.

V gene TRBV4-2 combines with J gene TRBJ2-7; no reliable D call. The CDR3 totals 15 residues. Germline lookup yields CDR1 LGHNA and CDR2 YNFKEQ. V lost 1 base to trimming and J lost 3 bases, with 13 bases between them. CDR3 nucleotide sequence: TGTGCCAGCAGCCAAGCCCAAATGGGCGGCTACGAGCAGTACTTC. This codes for CASSQAQMGGYEQYF.

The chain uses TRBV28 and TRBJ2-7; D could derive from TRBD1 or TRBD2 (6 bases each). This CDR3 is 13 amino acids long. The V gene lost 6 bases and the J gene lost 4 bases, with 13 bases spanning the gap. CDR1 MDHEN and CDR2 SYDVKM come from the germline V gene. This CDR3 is CASRGAGWYEQYF. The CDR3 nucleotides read TGTGCCAGCAGGGGGGCGGGGTGGTACGAGCAGTACTTC.

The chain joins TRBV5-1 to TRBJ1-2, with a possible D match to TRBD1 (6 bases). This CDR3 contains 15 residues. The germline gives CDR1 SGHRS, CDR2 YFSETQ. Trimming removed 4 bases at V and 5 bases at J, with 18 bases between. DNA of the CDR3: TGCGCCAGCAGCGACCCGAGGGGGTTTGGTTATGGCTACACCTTC. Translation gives CASSDPRGFGYGYTF.

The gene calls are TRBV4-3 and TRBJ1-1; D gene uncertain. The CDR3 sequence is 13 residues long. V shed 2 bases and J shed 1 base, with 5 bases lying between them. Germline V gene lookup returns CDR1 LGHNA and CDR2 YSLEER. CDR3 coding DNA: TGCGCCAGCAGCCAAAGGTCGAACACTGAAGCTTTCTTT. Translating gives CASSQRSNTEAFF.

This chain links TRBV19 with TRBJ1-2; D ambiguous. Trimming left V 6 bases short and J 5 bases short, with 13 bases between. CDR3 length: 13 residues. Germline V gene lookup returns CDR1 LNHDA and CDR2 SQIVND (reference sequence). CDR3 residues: CASSMSSGYGYTF. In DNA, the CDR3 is TGTGCCAGTAGCATGTCCTCCGGGTATGGCTACACCTTC.

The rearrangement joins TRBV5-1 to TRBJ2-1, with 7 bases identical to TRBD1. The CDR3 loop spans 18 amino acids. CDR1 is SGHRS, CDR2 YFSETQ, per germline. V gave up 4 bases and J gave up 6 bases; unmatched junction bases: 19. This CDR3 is CASSQFASGQVYLNEQFF. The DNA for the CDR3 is TGCGCCAGCAGCCAGTTCGCAAGCGGACAGGTCTACCTCAATGAGCAGTTCTTC. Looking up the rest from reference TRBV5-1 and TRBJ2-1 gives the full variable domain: KAGVTQTPRYLIKTRGQQVTLSCSPISGHRSVSWYQQTPGQGLQFLFEYFSETQRNKGNFPGRFSGRQFSNSRSEMNVSTLELGDSALYLCASSQFASGQVYLNEQFFGPGTRLTVL.

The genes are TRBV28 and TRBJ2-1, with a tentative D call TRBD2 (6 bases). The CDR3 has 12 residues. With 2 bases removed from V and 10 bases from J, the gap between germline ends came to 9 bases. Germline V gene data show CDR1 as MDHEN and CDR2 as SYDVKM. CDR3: CASSLRREEQFF. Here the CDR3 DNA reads TGTGCCAGCAGTTTAAGGCGGGAAGAGCAGTTCTTC. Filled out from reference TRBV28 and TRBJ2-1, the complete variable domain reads DVKVTQSSRYLVKRTGEKVFLECVQDMDHENMFWYRQDPGLGLRLIYFSYDVKMKEKGDIPEGYSVSREKKERFSLILESASTNQTSMYLCASSLRREEQFFGPGTRLTVL.

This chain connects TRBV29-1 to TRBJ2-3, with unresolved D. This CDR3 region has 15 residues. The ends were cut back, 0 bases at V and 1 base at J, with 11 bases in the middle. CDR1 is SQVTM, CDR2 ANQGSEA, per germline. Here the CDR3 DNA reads TGCAGCGTTGAAGATCTCGCCCAGCGCACAGATACGCAGTATTTT. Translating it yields CSVEDLAQRTDTQYF.

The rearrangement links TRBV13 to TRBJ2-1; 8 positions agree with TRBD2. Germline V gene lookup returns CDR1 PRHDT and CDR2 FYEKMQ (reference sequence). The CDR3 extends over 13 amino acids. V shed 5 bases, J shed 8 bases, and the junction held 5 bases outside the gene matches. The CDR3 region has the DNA TGTGCCAGCAGCCCCCGGGGGGGCTATGAGCAGTTCTTC. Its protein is CASSPRGGYEQFF. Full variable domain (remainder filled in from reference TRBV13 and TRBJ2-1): AAGVIQSPRHLIKEKRETATLKCYPIPRHDTVYWYQQGPGQDPQFLISFYEKMQSDKGSIPDRFSAQQFSDYHSELNMSSLELGDSALYFCASSPRGGYEQFFGPGTRLTVL.

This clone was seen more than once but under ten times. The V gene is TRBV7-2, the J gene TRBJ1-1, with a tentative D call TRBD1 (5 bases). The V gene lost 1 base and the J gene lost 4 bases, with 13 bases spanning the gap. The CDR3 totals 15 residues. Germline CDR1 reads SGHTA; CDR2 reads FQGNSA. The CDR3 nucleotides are TGTGCCAGCAGCTTAGATCCAGGGTGGGTCACTGAAGCTTTCTTT. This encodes CASSLDPGWVTEAFF.

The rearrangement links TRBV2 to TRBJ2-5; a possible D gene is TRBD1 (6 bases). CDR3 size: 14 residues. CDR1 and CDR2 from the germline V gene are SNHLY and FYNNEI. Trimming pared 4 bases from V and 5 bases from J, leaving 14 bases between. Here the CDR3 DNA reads TGTGCCAGCAGTGGGGTCCCTAGGGGGGAGACCCAGTACTTC. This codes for CASSGVPRGETQYF.

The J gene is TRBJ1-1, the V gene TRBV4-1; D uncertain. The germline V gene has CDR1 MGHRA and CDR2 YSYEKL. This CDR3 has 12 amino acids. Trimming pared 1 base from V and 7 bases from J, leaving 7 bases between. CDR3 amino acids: CASSQGVGEAFF. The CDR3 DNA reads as TGCGCCAGCAGCCAAGGGGTTGGTGAAGCTTTCTTT.

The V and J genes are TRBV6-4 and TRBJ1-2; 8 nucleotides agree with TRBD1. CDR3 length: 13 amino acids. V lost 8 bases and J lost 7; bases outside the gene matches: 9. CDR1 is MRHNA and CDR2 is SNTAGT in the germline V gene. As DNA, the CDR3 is TGTGCCAGCCTGGGGCAGGGGGCCTCTGGCTACACCTTC. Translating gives CASLGQGASGYTF.

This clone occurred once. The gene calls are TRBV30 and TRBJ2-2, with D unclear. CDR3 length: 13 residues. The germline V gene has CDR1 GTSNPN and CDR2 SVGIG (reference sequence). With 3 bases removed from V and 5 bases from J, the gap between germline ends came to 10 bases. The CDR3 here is CAWRPGMTGELFF. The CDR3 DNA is TGTGCCTGGAGACCAGGAATGACCGGGGAGCTGTTTTTT.

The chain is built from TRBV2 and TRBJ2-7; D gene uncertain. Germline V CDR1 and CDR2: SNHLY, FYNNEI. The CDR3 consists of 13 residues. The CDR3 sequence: CASSESQALGPDV. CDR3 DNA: TGTGCCAGCAGTGAGTCCCAGGCGCTTGGCCCAGACGTC.